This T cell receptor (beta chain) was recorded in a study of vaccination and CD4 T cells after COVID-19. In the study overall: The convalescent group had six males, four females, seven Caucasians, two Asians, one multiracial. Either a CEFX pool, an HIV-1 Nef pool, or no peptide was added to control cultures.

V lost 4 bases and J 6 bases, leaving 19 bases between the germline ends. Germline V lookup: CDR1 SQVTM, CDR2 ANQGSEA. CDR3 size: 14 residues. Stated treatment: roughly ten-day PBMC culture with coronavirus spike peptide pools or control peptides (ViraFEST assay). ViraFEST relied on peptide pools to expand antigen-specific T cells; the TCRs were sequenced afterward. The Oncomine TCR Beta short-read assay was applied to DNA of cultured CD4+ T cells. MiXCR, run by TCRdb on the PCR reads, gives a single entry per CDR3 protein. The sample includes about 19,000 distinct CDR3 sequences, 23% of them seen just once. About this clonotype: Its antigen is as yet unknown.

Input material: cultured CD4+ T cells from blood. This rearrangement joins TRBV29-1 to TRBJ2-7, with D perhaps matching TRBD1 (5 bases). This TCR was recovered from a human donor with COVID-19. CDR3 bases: TGCAGCGTTGCTCAGGGAAGTTTGAGGACCGAGCAGTACTTC. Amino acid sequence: CSVAQGSLRTEQYF.